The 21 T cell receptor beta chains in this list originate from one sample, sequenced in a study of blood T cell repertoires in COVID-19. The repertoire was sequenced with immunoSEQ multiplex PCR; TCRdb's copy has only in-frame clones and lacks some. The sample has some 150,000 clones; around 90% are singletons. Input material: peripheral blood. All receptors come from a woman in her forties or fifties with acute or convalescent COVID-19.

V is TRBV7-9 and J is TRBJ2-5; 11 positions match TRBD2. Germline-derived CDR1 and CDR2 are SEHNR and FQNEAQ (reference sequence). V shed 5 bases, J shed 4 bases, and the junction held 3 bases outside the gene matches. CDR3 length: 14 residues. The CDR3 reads CASSQGLAVETQYF. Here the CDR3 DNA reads TGTGCCAGCAGCCAGGGACTAGCGGTAGAGACCCAGTACTTC.

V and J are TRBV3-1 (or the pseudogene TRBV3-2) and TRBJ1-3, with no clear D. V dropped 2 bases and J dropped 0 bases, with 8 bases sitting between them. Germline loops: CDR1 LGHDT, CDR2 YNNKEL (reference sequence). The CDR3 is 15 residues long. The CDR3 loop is CASSQSPYSGNTIYF. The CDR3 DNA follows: TGTGCCAGCAGCCAAAGCCCTTACTCTGGAAACACCATATATTTT.

CDR3 bases: TGCGCCAGCAGTGACGGGGGACTAGCTGACGCCAGGGCAGATACGCAGTATTTT. This gives the protein CASSDGGLADARADTQYF. The chain employs TRBV10-1 and TRBJ2-3, with 9 bases that match TRBD2. J lost 4 bases, V lost 3 bases, and 14 bases had no gene match. CDR1 and CDR2 (germline): WNHNN, SYGVQD (reference sequence). The CDR3 contains 18 residues.

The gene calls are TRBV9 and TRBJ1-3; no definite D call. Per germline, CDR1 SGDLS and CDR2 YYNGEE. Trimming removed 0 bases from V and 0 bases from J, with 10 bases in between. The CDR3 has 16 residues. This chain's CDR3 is CASSVAGLSSGNTIYF. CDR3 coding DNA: TGTGCCAGCAGCGTAGCTGGACTGTCCTCTGGAAACACCATATATTTT.

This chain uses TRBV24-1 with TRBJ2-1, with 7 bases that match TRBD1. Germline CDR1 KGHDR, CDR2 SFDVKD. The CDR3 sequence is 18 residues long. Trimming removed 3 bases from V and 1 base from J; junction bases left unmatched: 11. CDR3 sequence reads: CATSDASLTGNSYNEQFF. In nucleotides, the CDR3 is TGTGCCACCAGTGATGCTTCTTTGACAGGGAATTCCTACAATGAGCAGTTCTTC.

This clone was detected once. The DNA of the CDR3 is TGTGCCAGCAAGGTGGGGCATAGCACAGATACGCAGTATTTT. Its protein is CASKVGHSTDTQYF. The chain carries TRBV6-5 and TRBJ2-3; D is possibly TRBD1 (5 bases). CDR3 size: 14 residues. Germline V gene sequence: CDR1 MNHEY, CDR2 SVGAGI. Trimming removed 7 bases at V and 0 bases at J, with 11 bases between.

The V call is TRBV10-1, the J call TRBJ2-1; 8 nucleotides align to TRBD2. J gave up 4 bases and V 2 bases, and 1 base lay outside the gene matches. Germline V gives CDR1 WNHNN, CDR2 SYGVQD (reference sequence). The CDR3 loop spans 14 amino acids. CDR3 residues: CASSETSGYNEQFF. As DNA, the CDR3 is TGCGCCAGCAGTGAGACTAGCGGATACAATGAGCAGTTCTTC.

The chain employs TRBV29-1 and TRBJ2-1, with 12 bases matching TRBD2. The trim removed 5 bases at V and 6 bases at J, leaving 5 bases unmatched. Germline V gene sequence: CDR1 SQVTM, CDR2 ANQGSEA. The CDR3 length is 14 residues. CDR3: CSVSGTSGPNEQFF. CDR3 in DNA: TGCAGCGTTTCAGGGACTAGCGGGCCCAATGAGCAGTTCTTC.

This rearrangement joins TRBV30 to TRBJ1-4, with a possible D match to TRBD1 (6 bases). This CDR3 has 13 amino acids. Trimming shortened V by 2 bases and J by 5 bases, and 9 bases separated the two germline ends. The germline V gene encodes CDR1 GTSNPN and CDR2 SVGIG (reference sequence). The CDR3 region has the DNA TGTGCCTGGAGTCCGCAGGGGAATGAAAAACTGTTTTTT. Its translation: CAWSPQGNEKLFF.

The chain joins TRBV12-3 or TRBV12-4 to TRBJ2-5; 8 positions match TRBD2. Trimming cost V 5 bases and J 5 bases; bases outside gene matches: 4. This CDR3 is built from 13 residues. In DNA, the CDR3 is TGTGCCAGCAGTGACGGGAGGGGGGAGACCCAGTACTTC. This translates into CASSDGRGETQYF.

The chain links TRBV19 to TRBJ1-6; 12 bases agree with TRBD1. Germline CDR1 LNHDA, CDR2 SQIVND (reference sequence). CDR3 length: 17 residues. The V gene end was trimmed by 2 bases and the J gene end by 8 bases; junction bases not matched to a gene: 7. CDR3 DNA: TGTGCCAGTAGTATATCCGGGACAGGGGGCAATGATTCACCCCTCCACTTT. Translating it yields CASSISGTGGNDSPLHF.

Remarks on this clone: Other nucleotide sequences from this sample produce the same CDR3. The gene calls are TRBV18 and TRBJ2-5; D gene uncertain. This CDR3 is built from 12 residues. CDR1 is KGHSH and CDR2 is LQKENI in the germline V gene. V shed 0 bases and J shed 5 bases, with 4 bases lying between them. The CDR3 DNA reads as TGTGCCAGCTCACCACCCTCTGAGACCCAGTACTTC. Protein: CASSPPSETQYF.

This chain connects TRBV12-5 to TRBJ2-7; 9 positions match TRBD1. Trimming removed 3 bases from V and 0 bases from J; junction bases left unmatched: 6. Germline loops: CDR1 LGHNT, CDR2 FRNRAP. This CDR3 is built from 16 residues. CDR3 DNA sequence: TGTGCTAGTGGTTTACCTCCGGGACAGGGCTCCTACGAGCAGTACTTC. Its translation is CASGLPPGQGSYEQYF. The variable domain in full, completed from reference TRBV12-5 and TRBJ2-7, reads DARVTQTPRHKVTEMGQEVTMRCQPILGHNTVFWYRQTMMQGLELLAYFRNRAPLDDSGMPKDRFSAEMPDATLATLKIQPSEPRDSAVYFCASGLPPGQGSYEQYFGPGTRLTVT.

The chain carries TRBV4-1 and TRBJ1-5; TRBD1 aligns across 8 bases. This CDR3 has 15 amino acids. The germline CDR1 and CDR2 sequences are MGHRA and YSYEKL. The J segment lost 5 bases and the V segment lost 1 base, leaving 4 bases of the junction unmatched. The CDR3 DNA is TGCGCCAGCAGCCAAGTGGACAGGGCCTATCAGCCCCAGCATTTT. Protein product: CASSQVDRAYQPQHF.

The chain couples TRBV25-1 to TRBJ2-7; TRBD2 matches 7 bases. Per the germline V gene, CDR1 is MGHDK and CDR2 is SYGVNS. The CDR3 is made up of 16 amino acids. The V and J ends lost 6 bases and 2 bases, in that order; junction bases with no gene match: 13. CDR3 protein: CASSQLRGSPTYEQYF. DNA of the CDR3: TGTGCCAGCAGCCAGCTTCGCGGGAGTCCCACCTACGAGCAGTACTTC.

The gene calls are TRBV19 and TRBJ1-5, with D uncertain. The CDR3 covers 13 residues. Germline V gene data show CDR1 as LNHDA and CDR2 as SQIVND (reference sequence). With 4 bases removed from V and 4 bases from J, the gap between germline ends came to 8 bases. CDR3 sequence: CASSTSGNQPQHF. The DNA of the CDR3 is TGTGCCAGTAGTACGTCGGGGAATCAGCCCCAGCATTTT.

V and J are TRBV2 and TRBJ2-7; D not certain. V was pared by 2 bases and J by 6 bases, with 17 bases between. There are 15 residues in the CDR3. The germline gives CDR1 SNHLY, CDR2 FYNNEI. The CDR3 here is CASSESLGLRLEQYF. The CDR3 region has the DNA TGTGCCAGCAGTGAATCTTTGGGCCTACGGCTCGAGCAGTACTTC.

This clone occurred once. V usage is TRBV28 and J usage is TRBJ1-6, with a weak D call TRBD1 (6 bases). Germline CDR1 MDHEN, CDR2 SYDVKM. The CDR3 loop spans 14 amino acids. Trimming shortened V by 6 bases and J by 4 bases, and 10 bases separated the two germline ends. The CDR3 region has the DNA TGTGCCAGCAGCAAACAGGGTTATAATTCACCCCTCCACTTT. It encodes CASSKQGYNSPLHF.

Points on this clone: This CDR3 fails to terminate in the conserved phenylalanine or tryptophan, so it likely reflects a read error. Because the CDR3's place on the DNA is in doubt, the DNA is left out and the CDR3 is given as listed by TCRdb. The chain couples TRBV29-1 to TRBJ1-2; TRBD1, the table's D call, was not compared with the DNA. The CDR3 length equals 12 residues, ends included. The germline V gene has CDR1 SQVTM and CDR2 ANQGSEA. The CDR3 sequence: CSVRDRGDASMT.

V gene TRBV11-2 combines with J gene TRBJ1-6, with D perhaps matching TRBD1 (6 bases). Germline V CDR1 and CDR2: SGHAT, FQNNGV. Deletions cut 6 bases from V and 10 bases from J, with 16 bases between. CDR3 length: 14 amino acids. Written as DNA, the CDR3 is TGTGCCAGCAGGACCTCGATGAGGGGGTCACCCCTCCACTTT. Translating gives CASRTSMRGSPLHF.

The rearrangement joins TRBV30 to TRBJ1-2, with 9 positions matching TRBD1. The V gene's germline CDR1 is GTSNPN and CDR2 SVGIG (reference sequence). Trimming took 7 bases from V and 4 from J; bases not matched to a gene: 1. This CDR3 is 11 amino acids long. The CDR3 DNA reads TGTGCCTTGACAGGGGGCTATGGCTACACCTTC. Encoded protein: CALTGGYGYTF.